The T cell receptor (beta chain) under discussion was sequenced for a study of tumor and adjacent non-tumor tissue in lung cancer. Across the whole study: Patients were aged about 30 to 80, roughly 9 men and about 5 women, stage I to III.

Trimming pared 5 bases from V and 9 bases from J, leaving 23 bases between. The CDR3 contains 16 residues. Germline CDR1 and CDR2: MNHEY and SVGEGT. Study-wide findings and caveats: Tumor TCR diversity, when higher, was linked to shorter survival. Normal lung showed higher cumulative top 100 clone frequency than tumor.

A modified ARM-PCR protocol with three rounds of nested PCR amplified TCRbeta. TCRdb independently ran MiXCR on the multiplex PCR reads; one entry per CDR3 protein. The sample includes 81,000 or so distinct CDR3 sequences, approximately 80% of them seen just once. The template was RNA from unsorted bulk tissue. The normal lung tissue was taken more than 3 cm from the tumor edge. Newly diagnosed lung cancer patients had thoracic surgery in China, August–November 2014, without prior chemotherapy. With respect to this clonotype: What it recognizes is unknown. This could be a read error, since a much larger clone is one nucleotide away.

The rearrangement links TRBV6-2 or TRBV6-3 to TRBJ2-1; tentatively, D is TRBD1 (7 bases). This clonotype was obtained from a man aged 55-75 years with non-small cell lung cancer. Specimen: distant non-tumor lung tissue. The CDR3 spells CASSPGWGRGAVEQFF. For the CDR3, the DNA is TGTGCCAGCAGTCCGGGATGGGGCAGGGGGGCCGTTGAGCAGTTCTTC.